These T cell receptor beta chains were read from a single sample in a study of glioma-infiltrating T cells after dendritic cell vaccination. Profiled with immunoSEQ multiplex PCR; TCRdb holds only in-frame clones, not every one. In the table there are about 87,000 clones, approximately 90% of which are singletons. The sequenced sample was blood, obtained before dendritic cell vaccination. These receptors were collected from a human donor with glioblastoma. Each CDR3 is given with its conserved first and last residue. Fields, in order: D gene, V gene, CDR3 protein. The D gene is left open where the match is weak.

d_gene: TRBD1
v_gene: TRBV10-3
CDR3aa: CAISTGQGAYEQYF

d_gene: TRBD2
v_gene: TRBV9
CDR3aa: CASSASGASSYNEQFF

d_gene: .
v_gene: TRBV7-8
CDR3aa: CASTSRDKYYEQYF

d_gene: TRBD1
v_gene: TRBV2
CDR3aa: CASSPGGLYNEQFF

d_gene: TRBD2
v_gene: TRBV9
CDR3aa: CASSVEAGAYEQYF

d_gene: TRBD1
v_gene: TRBV18
CDR3aa: CASSPSGGVRTGELFF

d_gene: .
v_gene: TRBV15
CDR3aa: CATSRSTTTDTQYF

d_gene: .
v_gene: TRBV6-1
CDR3aa: CASSEVQGNTIYF

d_gene: .
v_gene: TRBV2
CDR3aa: CATRASTEAFF

d_gene: .
v_gene: TRBV19
CDR3aa: CASSTRGNTEAFF

d_gene: TRBD1
v_gene: TRBV4-1
CDR3aa: CASSQDRGQGNYGYTF